Listed here are 17 T cell receptor beta chains from one sample, sequenced in a study of metastatic and nonmetastatic thyroid tumors. Each patient came to thyroid surgery without any prior treatment (of any kind). TCRdb redid the clone calls on the PCR reads using MiXCR. The sample includes approximately 28,000 clones, roughly 17% of them seen just once. The material sequenced was blood. These receptors all stem from a male donor with papillary thyroid cancer or a benign thyroid nodule (not recorded which). Some clones in this sample may be carry-over from other donors' samples.

Sample share makes this clone medium-sized. V and J are TRBV30 and TRBJ1-3, with D tentatively TRBD1 (6 bases). Per germline, CDR1 GTSNPN and CDR2 SVGIG (reference sequence). The CDR3 is 11 amino acids. V lost 4 bases, J lost 7 bases, and 8 bases lay in between. CDR3 loop: CAWKGGNTIYF. The CDR3 coding sequence is TGTGCCTGGAAGGGGGGGAACACCATATATTTT.

This clone was seen ten or more times. The rearrangement links TRBV7-6 to TRBJ2-2; TRBD2 matches 15 bases. Germline CDR1 is SGHVS and CDR2 is FNYEAQ. The CDR3 covers 19 residues. Trimming took 5 bases from V and 4 from J; bases not matched to a gene: 11. CDR3 in amino acids: CASSPLGLAGGGITGELFF. The CDR3 DNA reads as TGTGCCAGCAGCCCCCTGGGACTAGCGGGAGGCGGGATCACCGGGGAGCTGTTTTTT.

This clone was seen ten or more times. CDR3 loop: CASRLYNEQFF. The CDR3 region has the DNA TGTGCCAGCAGATTATACAATGAGCAGTTCTTC. V and J are TRBV2 and TRBJ2-1; no reliable D call. This CDR3 has 11 residues. V shed 6 bases and J shed 4 bases, with 4 bases lying between them. Germline-derived CDR1 and CDR2 are SNHLY and FYNNEI.

This clone was detected only a few times. CDR3 sequence: CASRDRYGYTF. CDR3 DNA sequence: TGTGCCAGTAGAGACCGGTATGGCTACACCTTC. The J gene is TRBJ1-2, the V gene TRBV19; D remains ambiguous. This CDR3 is 11 amino acids long. The V and J ends lost 6 bases and 5 bases respectively, with 7 bases between them. Germline values: CDR1 LNHDA, CDR2 SQIVND (reference sequence). The full variable domain, with the rest looked up from reference TRBV19 and TRBJ1-2, is DGGITQSPKYLFRKEGQNVTLSCEQNLNHDAMYWYRQDPGQGLRLIYYSQIVNDFQKGDIAEGYSVSREKKESFPLTVTSAQKNPTAFYLCASRDRYGYTFGSGTRLTVV.

There are many counts of this clone. The chain has TRBV27 and TRBJ2-2; possibly TRBD1 or TRBD2 for D (5 bases each). The CDR3 has 18 amino acids. The V and J ends lost 3 bases and 0 bases respectively, with 17 bases between them. Looked up from germline, CDR1 is MNHEY and CDR2 is SMNVEV (reference sequence). The CDR3 loop reads CASSLGPRGYPNTGELFF. The CDR3 bases are TGTGCCAGCAGTTTGGGTCCCCGGGGCTATCCGAACACCGGGGAGCTGTTTTTT.

This clone came up a few times. The V call is TRBV6-1, the J call TRBJ2-5; TRBD2 matches at 7 bases. CDR1 and CDR2 (germline): MNHNS, SASEGT. J was trimmed by 4 bases and V by 7 bases; bases with no gene match: 12. The CDR3 covers 15 residues. CDR3: CASIPWRERGETQYF. CDR3 nucleotides: TGTGCCAGCATTCCCTGGCGGGAGAGAGGAGAGACCCAGTACTTC.

This clone showed up just a few times. This chain uses TRBV6-1 with TRBJ2-7; D tentatively fits TRBD1 or TRBD2 (6 bases each). The CDR3 extends over 12 amino acids. V was clipped by 9 bases and J by 6 bases, with 15 bases between them. The germline gives CDR1 MNHNS, CDR2 SASEGT. The CDR3 region is CASIGGPLEQYF. The CDR3 nucleotides read TGTGCCAGTATAGGGGGGCCCCTCGAGCAGTACTTC.

The rearrangement uses TRBV20-1 and TRBJ2-3, with TRBD2 matching 7 bases. CDR1 and CDR2 from the germline V gene are DFQATT and SNEGSKA (reference sequence). The CDR3 loop spans 16 amino acids. V was pared by 3 bases and J by 2 bases, with 11 bases of the junction left unmatched. CDR3 amino acids: CSARADSSGDTDTQYF. The CDR3 DNA reads TGCAGTGCTAGGGCGGATTCTAGCGGAGACACAGATACGCAGTATTTT.

The genes are TRBV30 and TRBJ1-6; D perhaps matches TRBD1 (6 bases). CDR3 length: 15 residues. With 1 base removed from V and 2 bases from J, the gap between germline ends came to 9 bases. Germline loops: CDR1 GTSNPN, CDR2 SVGIG (reference sequence). The chain's CDR3 is CAWSGDTPYNSPLHF. CDR3 bases: TGTGCCTGGAGTGGGGACACCCCCTATAATTCACCCCTCCACTTT.

This clone was detected ten times or more. The V gene is TRBV7-6, the J gene TRBJ2-1; TRBD1 matches at 11 bases. The CDR3 has 16 amino acids. J lost 6 bases, V lost 0 bases, and 4 bases had no gene match. From germline, CDR1 is SGHVS and CDR2 FNYEAQ. CDR3 in amino acids: CASSLAVGTGGNEQFF. CDR3 bases: TGTGCCAGCAGCTTAGCGGTAGGGACAGGGGGCAATGAGCAGTTCTTC.

The sample holds many counts of this clone. The chain is built from TRBV4-2 and TRBJ1-5, with unresolved D. Germline CDR1 is LGHNA and CDR2 is YNFKEQ. The CDR3 runs to 15 residues. Between the trimmed V and J ends, which lost 0 bases and 1 base, there was a span of 7 bases. The CDR3 protein is CASSQDIGSNQPQHF. The CDR3 DNA sequence: TGTGCCAGCAGCCAAGATATAGGGAGCAATCAGCCCCAGCATTTT.

This clone turned up a few times. The junction and the germline gene differ at one end; a read error may be behind it. The V call is TRBV10-2, the J call TRBJ2-7; D gene ambiguous. Germline V CDR1 and CDR2: WSHSY, SAAADI. CDR3 size: 13 residues. In DNA form, the CDR3 reads TGCGCCAGCAGTGGCGTGAGTTCCTACGATCAGTACTTC. It codes for CASSGVSSYDQYF.

This clone was found many times. This chain links TRBV7-3 with TRBJ1-1; tentative D call: TRBD1 (6 bases). Between the trimmed V and J ends, which lost 1 base and 0 bases, there was a span of 24 bases. This CDR3 is built from 20 residues. The germline CDR1 and CDR2 sequences are SGHTA and FQGTGA. CDR3 nucleotide sequence: TGTGCCAGCAGCTTAAGTGGGGGCCGGGAATACAGGGACATGAACACTGAAGCTTTCTTT. This sequence encodes CASSLSGGREYRDMNTEAFF.

On this clone itself: Its ends do not fully match the called genes, so a read error is possible. This chain uses TRBV11-1 with TRBJ2-5, with 12 bases matching TRBD2. The CDR3 is 15 amino acids. Germline V gene data show CDR1 as SGHAT and CDR2 as FQDESV (reference sequence). The CDR3 spells CASKLAGGPEEIQYF. In DNA form, the CDR3 reads TGTGCCAGCAAACTAGCGGGAGGTCCAGAAGAGATCCAGTACTTC.

The J gene is TRBJ2-3, the V gene TRBV7-3; D remains ambiguous. CDR1 is SGHTA, CDR2 FQGTGA, per germline. The V and J ends lost 7 bases and 6 bases respectively, with 17 bases between them. The CDR3 runs 14 residues. CDR3 protein: CASNPYTTFDTQYF. In nucleotides, the CDR3 is TGTGCCAGCAACCCATACACGACTTTTGATACGCAGTATTTT.

This clone was found many times. This chain connects TRBV7-2 to TRBJ2-4, with D perhaps given as TRBD1 or TRBD2 (5 bases each). The V end lost 6 bases, the J end lost 1 base, and 13 bases lay between the germline ends. This CDR3 is built from 15 residues. CDR1 is SGHTA, CDR2 FQGNSA, per germline. CDR3 bases: TGTGCCAGCAGTTTCGTCTGGGGGGCCAAAAACATTCAGTACTTC. Its protein is CASSFVWGAKNIQYF.

This clone was detected only a few times. The DNA of the CDR3 is TGTGCCAGCAGCTCCATGGACAGTGAAGCTTTCTTT. Translated, it gives CASSSMDSEAFF. The chain combines TRBV7-9 with TRBJ1-1; TRBD1 is a possible D gene (6 bases). CDR3 length equals 12 residues. Trimming removed 4 bases from V and 7 bases from J, with 10 bases in between. Per the germline V gene, CDR1 is SEHNR and CDR2 is FQNEAQ (reference sequence).